This T cell receptor beta chain was found in a study of T cells in Graves' hyperthyroidism and ophthalmopathy. Study-wide background: Before any treatment, at initial diagnosis, peripheral blood was collected.

This CDR3 is built from 18 residues. Germline CDR1 is SGHTA and CDR2 is FQGNSA. With V trimmed by 1 base and J by 0 bases, 5 bases remained unmatched. TCR beta CDR3 regions were amplified from RNA. The HTBI primer set served for first-round RT-PCR of the TCR CDR3. TCRdb re-called the multiplex PCR reads with MiXCR, one entry per CDR3 protein. The sample records fewer than 350,000 distinct CDR3 sequences, about 21% being singletons. This clonotype was seen repeatedly, ten times or more. Its antigen is still unknown. Study-wide results and caveats: Median prediction lead before ophthalmopathy onset was 5.5 to 7 months with the model.

An absence of ophthalmopathy progression within 18 months meant stable Graves' hyperthyroidism. The receptor's source is a woman aged 50 to 60 with Graves' hyperthyroidism. Sequenced sample: blood. This chain joins TRBV7-2 and TRBJ2-3; 12 nucleotides align to TRBD2. The CDR3 here is CASSLVGLAGGSTDTQYF. In DNA, the CDR3 is TGTGCCAGCAGCTTAGTCGGGCTAGCGGGGGGGAGCACAGATACGCAGTATTTT.